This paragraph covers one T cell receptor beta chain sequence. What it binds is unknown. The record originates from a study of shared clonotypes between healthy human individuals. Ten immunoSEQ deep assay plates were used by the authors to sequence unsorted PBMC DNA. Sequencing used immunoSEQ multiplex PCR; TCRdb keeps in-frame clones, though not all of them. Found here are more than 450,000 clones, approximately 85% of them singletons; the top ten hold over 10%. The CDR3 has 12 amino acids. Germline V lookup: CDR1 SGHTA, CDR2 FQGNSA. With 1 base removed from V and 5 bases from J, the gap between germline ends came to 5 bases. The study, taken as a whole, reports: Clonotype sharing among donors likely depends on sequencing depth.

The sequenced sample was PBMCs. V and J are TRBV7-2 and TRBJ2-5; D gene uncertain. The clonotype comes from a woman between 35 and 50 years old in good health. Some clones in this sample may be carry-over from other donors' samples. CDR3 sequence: CASSLGFETQYF. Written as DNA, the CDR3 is TGTGCCAGCAGCTTAGGGTTTGAGACCCAGTACTTC.